This T cell receptor (beta chain) is drawn from a study of T cell responses to AZD1222 COVID-19 vaccine. The germline V gene encodes CDR1 SGHNT and CDR2 YYREEE (reference sequence). The CDR3 contains 15 residues. The V and J ends lost 4 bases and 7 bases, in that order; junction bases with no gene match: 9. Sequencing used immunoSEQ multiplex PCR; TCRdb keeps in-frame clones, though not all of them. The sample yields around 120,000 clones, around 84% seen once. The chain combines TRBV5-4 with TRBJ1-4; the match to TRBD1 covers 8 bases. The sequence came from an adult who received the AZD1222 COVID-19 vaccine. The material sequenced was peripheral blood, taken 28 days after the second AZD1222 dose. This CDR3 is CASSDRGQGVEKLFF. CDR3 DNA sequence: TGTGCCAGCAGCGACCGAGGACAGGGTGTTGAAAAACTGTTTTTT.